What follows are 8 T cell receptor beta chains derived from one specimen sequenced in a study of T cell repertoires in ileal Crohn's disease. Time point indicated: neoterminal ileum biopsy at postoperative endoscopy, about 6 months after surgery. Only in-frame clones appear in the TCRdb table, and some are missing; sequencing was by immunoSEQ multiplex PCR. Of approximately 14,000 clones in the sample, 60% to 85% were seen once. The sample consisted of ileal tissue. Receptors originate from an adult with Crohn's disease.

The chain employs TRBV29-1 and TRBJ1-2; D ambiguous. Trimming removed 4 bases at V and 4 bases at J, with 10 bases between. The germline CDR1 and CDR2 sequences are SQVTM and ANQGSEA. This CDR3 has 12 amino acids. The CDR3 coding sequence is TGCAGCGTTGGCGGTCAGCCCTATGGCTACACCTTC. It codes for CSVGGQPYGYTF. The whole variable domain, filled in from reference TRBV29-1 and TRBJ1-2, reads SAVISQKPSRDICQRGTSLTIQCQVDSQVTMMFWYRQQPGQSLTLIATANQGSEATYESGFVIDKFPISRPNLTFSTLTVSNMSPEDSSIYLCSVGGQPYGYTFGSGTRLTVV.

The chain uses TRBV6-6 and TRBJ2-7; D unclear. Trimming cost V 0 bases and J 0 bases, with 9 bases left between them. This CDR3 comprises 15 residues. Germline values: CDR1 MNHNY, CDR2 SVGAGI (reference sequence). The CDR3 nucleotides read TGTGCCAGCAGTTACTCGATGCCCCGCTCCTACGAGCAGTACTTC. Residues: CASSYSMPRSYEQYF.

This clone was recorded only once. This chain joins TRBV5-6 and TRBJ1-2; perhaps TRBD1 as D (5 bases). CDR3 length: 14 residues. Trimming took off 4 bases at V and 4 bases at J, with 14 bases between the two ends. CDR1 and CDR2 from the germline V gene are SGHDT and YYEEEE. The CDR3 sequence: CASSPGGVGYGYTF. The CDR3 DNA follows: TGTGCCAGCAGCCCCGGGGGGGTAGGCTATGGCTACACCTTC.

This rearrangement joins TRBV6-4 to TRBJ1-1, with D possibly being TRBD1 (6 bases). CDR1 and CDR2 from the germline V gene are MRHNA and SNTAGT. This CDR3 is 16 amino acids long. The V end was cut by 6 bases, the J end by 1 base, with 18 bases between. The CDR3 DNA is TGTGCCAGCAGAATGGTAGGGGGACCTACGAACACTGAAGCTTTCTTT. Amino acid sequence: CASRMVGGPTNTEAFF.

V usage is TRBV7-9 and J usage is TRBJ1-2, with D possibly TRBD1 on 5 matching bases. The V end was cut by 2 bases, the J end by 6 bases, with 10 bases between. This CDR3 has 13 residues. Germline lookup yields CDR1 SEHNR and CDR2 FQNEAQ (reference sequence). The CDR3 nucleotides read TGTGCCAGCAGCTTACAGGGTCTACATGGCTACACCTTC. Its translation: CASSLQGLHGYTF.

This clone occurred a few times. This chain's CDR3 is CASSQWGMEKLFF. The CDR3 DNA reads TGTGCCAGCAGCCAATGGGGGATGGAGAAGCTGTTTTTT. V and J are TRBV14 and TRBJ2-2; D possibly matches TRBD1 or TRBD2 (5 bases each). The ends were cut back, 2 bases at V and 12 bases at J, with 13 bases in the middle. Germline V gene sequence: CDR1 SGHDN, CDR2 FVKESK. The CDR3 totals 13 residues. Combining the CDR3 with reference TRBV14 and TRBJ2-2 gives the whole variable domain EAGVTQFPSHSVIEKGQTVTLRCDPISGHDNLYWYRRVMGKEIKFLLHFVKESKQDESGMPNNRFLAERTGGTYSTLKVQPAELEDSGVYFCASSQWGMEKLFFGEGSRLTVL.

This rearrangement joins TRBV7-6 to TRBJ1-1; D perhaps matches TRBD1 (6 bases). Germline V gene sequence: CDR1 SGHVS, CDR2 FNYEAQ. This CDR3 spans 13 amino acids. With 2 bases removed from V and 8 bases from J, the gap between germline ends came to 12 bases. The CDR3 DNA sequence: TGTGCCAGCAGCTTACGGATACAGGGAGAAGCTTTCTTT. Residues: CASSLRIQGEAFF.

This clone occurred a few times. The J gene is TRBJ1-1, the V gene TRBV28; D may be TRBD1 (6 bases). Trimming shortened V by 9 bases and J by 2 bases, and 16 bases separated the two germline ends. This CDR3 spans 14 amino acids. Germline-derived CDR1 and CDR2 are MDHEN and SYDVKM. CDR3 protein: CASRGGQRNTEAFF. In nucleotides, the CDR3 is TGTGCCAGTCGGGGGGGACAAAGAAACACTGAAGCTTTCTTT.